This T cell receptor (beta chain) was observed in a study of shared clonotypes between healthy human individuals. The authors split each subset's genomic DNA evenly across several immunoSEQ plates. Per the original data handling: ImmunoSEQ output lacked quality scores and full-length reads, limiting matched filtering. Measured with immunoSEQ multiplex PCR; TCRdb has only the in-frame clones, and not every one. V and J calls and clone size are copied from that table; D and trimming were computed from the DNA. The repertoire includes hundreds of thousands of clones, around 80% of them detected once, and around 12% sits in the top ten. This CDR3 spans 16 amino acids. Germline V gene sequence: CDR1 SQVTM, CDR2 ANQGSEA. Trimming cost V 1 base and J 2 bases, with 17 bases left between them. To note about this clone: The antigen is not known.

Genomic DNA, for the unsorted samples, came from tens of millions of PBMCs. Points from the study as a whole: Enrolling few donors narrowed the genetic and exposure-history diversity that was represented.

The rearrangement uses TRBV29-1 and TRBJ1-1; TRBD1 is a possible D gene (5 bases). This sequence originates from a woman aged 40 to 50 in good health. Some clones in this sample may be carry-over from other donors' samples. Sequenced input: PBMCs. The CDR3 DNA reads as TGCAGCGTTGAAGGGACGGCAGGGAGAAGTAACACTGAAGCTTTCTTT. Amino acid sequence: CSVEGTAGRSNTEAFF.